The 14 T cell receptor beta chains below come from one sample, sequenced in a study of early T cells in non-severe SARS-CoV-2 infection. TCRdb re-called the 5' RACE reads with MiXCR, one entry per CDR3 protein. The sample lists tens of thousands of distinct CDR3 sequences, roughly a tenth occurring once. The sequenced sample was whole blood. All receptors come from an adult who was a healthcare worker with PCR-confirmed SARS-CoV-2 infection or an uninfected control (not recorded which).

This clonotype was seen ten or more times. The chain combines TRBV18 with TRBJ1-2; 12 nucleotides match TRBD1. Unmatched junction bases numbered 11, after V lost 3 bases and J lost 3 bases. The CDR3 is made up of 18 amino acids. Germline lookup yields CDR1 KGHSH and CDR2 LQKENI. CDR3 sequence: CASSPLPGQGARDYGYTF. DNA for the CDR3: TGTGCCAGCTCACCCCTACCGGGACAGGGGGCGCGGGACTATGGCTACACCTTC. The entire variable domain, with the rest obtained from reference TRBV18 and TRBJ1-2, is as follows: NAGVMQNPRHLVRRRGQEARLRCSPMKGHSHVYWYRQLPEEGLKFMVYLQKENIIDESGMPKERFSAEFPKEGPSILRIQQVVRGDSAAYFCASSPLPGQGARDYGYTFGSGTRLTVV.

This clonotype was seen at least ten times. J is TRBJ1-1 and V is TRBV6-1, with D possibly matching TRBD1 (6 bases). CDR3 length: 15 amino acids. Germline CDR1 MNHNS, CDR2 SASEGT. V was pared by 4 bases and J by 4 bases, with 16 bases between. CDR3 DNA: TGTGCCAGCAGTGTAGAGGGGGGGCTTGGCACTGAAGCTTTCTTT. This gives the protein CASSVEGGLGTEAFF.

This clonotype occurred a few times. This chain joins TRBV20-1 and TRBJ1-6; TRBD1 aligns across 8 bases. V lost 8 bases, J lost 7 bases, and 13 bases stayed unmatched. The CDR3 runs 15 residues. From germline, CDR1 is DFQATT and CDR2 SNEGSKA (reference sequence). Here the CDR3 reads CSLWTGRIFNSPLHF. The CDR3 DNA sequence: TGCAGTCTGTGGACAGGGCGGATTTTCAATTCACCCCTCCACTTT.

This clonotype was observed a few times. The CDR3 bases are TGTGCCAGCAGCCCGCATGGGGAACTAGCGGGAGCTATTGAGCAGTTCTTC. Translated, it gives CASSPHGELAGAIEQFF. The V gene is TRBV7-3, the J gene TRBJ2-1, with 11 positions matching TRBD2. The germline V gene encodes CDR1 SGHTA and CDR2 FQGTGA. The CDR3 is 17 amino acids. The V segment lost 5 bases and the J segment 9 bases; nucleotides outside the gene matches: 15. Together with reference TRBV7-3 and TRBJ2-1, the CDR3 gives the full variable domain: GAGVSQTPSNKVTEKGKYVELRCDPISGHTALYWYRQSLGQGPEFLIYFQGTGAADDSGLPNDRFFAVRPEGSVSTLKIQRTERGDSAVYLCASSPHGELAGAIEQFFGPGTRLTVL.

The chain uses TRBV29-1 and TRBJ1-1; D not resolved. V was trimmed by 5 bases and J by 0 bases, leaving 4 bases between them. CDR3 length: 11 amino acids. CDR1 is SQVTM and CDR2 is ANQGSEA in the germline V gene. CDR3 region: CSVPLNTEAFF. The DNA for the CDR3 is TGCAGCGTTCCTCTGAACACTGAAGCTTTCTTT.

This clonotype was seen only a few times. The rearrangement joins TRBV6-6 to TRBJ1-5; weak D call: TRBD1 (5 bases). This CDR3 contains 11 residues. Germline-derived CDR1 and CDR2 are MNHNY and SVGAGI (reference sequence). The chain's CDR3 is CAGGPNQPQHF. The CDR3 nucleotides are TGTGCTGGGGGTCCCAATCAGCCCCAGCATTTT.

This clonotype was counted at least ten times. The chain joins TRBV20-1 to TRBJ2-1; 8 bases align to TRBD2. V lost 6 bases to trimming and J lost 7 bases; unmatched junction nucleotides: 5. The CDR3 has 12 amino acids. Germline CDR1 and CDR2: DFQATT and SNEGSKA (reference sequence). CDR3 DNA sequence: TGCAGTGCCGACGGGAGGGGGAATGAGCAGTTCTTC. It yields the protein CSADGRGNEQFF.

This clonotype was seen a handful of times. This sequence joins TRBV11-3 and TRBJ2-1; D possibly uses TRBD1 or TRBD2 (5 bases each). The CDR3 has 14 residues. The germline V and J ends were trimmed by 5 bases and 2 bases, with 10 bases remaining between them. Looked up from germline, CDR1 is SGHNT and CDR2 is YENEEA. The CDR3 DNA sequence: TGTGCCAGCAGCGATGTGGGGGCCTACAATGAGCAGTTCTTC. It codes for CASSDVGAYNEQFF.

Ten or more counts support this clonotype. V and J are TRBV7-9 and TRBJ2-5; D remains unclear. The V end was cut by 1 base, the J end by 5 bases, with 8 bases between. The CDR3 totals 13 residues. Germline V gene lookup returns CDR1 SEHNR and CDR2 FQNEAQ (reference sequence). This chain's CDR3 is CASSLVGEETQYF. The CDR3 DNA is TGTGCCAGCAGCTTAGTAGGCGAGGAGACCCAGTACTTC.

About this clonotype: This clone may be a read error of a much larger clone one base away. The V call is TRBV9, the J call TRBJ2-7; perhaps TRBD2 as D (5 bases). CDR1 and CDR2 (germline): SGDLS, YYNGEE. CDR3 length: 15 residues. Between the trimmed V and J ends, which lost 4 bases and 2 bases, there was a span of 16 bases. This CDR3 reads CASSPGGGDPYEQYF. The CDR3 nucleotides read TGTGCCAGCAGCCCTGGAGGCGGCGATCCCTACGAGCAGTACTTC. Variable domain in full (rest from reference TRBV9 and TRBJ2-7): DSGVTQTPKHLITATGQRVTLRCSPRSGDLSVYWYQQSLDQGLQFLIQYYNGEERAKGNILERFSAQQFPDLHSELNLSSLELGDSALYFCASSPGGGDPYEQYFGPGTRLTVT.

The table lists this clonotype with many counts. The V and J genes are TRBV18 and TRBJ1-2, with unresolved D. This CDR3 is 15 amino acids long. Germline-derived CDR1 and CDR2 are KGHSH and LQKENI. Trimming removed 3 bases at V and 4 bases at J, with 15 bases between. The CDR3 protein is CASSPSGVDRYGYTF. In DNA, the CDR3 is TGTGCCAGCTCACCCTCCGGGGTAGATCGCTATGGCTACACCTTC.

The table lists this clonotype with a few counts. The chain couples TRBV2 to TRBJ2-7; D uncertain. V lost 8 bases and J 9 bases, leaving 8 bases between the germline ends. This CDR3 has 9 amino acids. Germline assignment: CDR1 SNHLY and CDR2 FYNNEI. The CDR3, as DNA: TGTGCCAGCGGCGTAGGGCAGTACTTC. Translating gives CASGVGQYF.

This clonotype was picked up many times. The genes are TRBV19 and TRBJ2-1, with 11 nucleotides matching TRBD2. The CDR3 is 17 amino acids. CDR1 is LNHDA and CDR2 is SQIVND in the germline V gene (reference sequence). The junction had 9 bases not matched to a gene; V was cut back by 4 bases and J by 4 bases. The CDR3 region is CASSTPRLAGRYNEQFF. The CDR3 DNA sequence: TGTGCCAGTAGTACCCCCCGACTAGCGGGAAGATACAATGAGCAGTTCTTC.

The CDR3 region is CASSAVSSYNEQFF. In nucleotides, the CDR3 is TGTGCCAGCTCCGCGGTGAGCTCCTACAATGAGCAGTTCTTC. The V gene is TRBV19, the J gene TRBJ2-1; the D is unclear. This CDR3 is built from 14 residues. Germline assignment: CDR1 LNHDA and CDR2 SQIVND (reference sequence). V dropped 9 bases and J dropped 0 bases, with 12 bases sitting between them.